These 8 T cell receptor beta chains came from one sample sequenced in a study of T cell responses to AZD1222 COVID-19 vaccine. TCRdb's table, derived via immunoSEQ multiplex PCR, lists solely in-frame clones and lacks some. The data contain about 53,000 clones, approximately 88% of them seen just once; the ten biggest clones take up roughly 3%. Sequencing used peripheral blood, obtained 28 days after the second AZD1222 dose. The origin of the receptors is an adult who received the AZD1222 COVID-19 vaccine.

This clone was seen more than once but under ten times. The CDR3 spells CASSTRQTVNQPQHF. CDR3 DNA: TGTGCCAGCAGTACCCGACAGACCGTCAATCAGCCCCAGCATTTT. This chain joins TRBV6-2 or TRBV6-3 and TRBJ1-5; a weak D match, TRBD1 (5 bases). V gave up 5 bases and J gave up 3 bases, with 14 bases separating them. The V gene's germline CDR1 is MNHEY and CDR2 SVGEGT. The CDR3 extends over 15 amino acids.

The J gene is TRBJ2-5, the V gene TRBV3-1 (or the pseudogene TRBV3-2); no clear D. Germline assignment: CDR1 LGHDT and CDR2 YNNKEL (reference sequence). Trimming cost V 1 base and J 0 bases, with 12 bases left between them. CDR3 length: 16 residues. The chain's CDR3 is CASSQGVRVYQETQYF. The CDR3 nucleotides read TGTGCCAGCAGCCAAGGGGTTCGGGTGTACCAAGAGACCCAGTACTTC.

The chain is built from TRBV28 and TRBJ2-1; TRBD2 matches at 8 bases. The V gene's germline CDR1 is MDHEN and CDR2 SYDVKM. CDR3 length equals 13 residues. Unmatched junction bases numbered 1, after V lost 5 bases and J lost 4 bases. CDR3 residues: CASSGTRYNEQFF. DNA of the CDR3: TGTGCCAGCAGTGGGACTAGGTACAATGAGCAGTTCTTC. Drawing the rest from reference TRBV28 and TRBJ2-1, the complete variable domain is DVKVTQSSRYLVKRTGEKVFLECVQDMDHENMFWYRQDPGLGLRLIYFSYDVKMKEKGDIPEGYSVSREKKERFSLILESASTNQTSMYLCASSGTRYNEQFFGPGTRLTVL.

The CDR3 loop reads CASSPYLYEQYF. DNA for the CDR3: TGTGCCAGCAGCCCCTACCTCTACGAGCAGTACTTC. The genes are TRBV12-3 or TRBV12-4 and TRBJ2-7; D gene ambiguous. The CDR3 sequence is 12 residues long. V dropped 6 bases and J dropped 3 bases, with 9 bases sitting between them.

This chain links TRBV28 with TRBJ1-1, with TRBD1 matching 10 bases. Per germline, CDR1 MDHEN and CDR2 SYDVKM. The V segment lost 2 bases and the J segment 3 bases; nucleotides outside the gene matches: 3. This CDR3 is built from 15 residues. The CDR3 region has the DNA TGTGCCAGCAGTTTAACTGGGACAGGGGACACTGAAGCTTTCTTT. Translation gives CASSLTGTGDTEAFF.

CDR3 amino acids: CASSSSGQAILGEAFF. The DNA of the CDR3 is TGTGCCAGCAGCAGCTCGGGGCAGGCGATCCTAGGGGAAGCTTTCTTT. The J gene is TRBJ1-1, the V gene TRBV9, with a tentative D call TRBD1 (5 bases). Germline lookup yields CDR1 SGDLS and CDR2 YYNGEE. V lost 4 bases to trimming and J lost 8 bases, with 24 bases between them. The CDR3 runs 16 residues.

The chain combines TRBV27 with TRBJ2-7; the D call may be TRBD1 or TRBD2 (6 bases each). Deletions cut 4 bases from V and 2 bases from J, with 15 bases between. Germline V gives CDR1 MNHEY, CDR2 SMNVEV (reference sequence). This CDR3 is 15 amino acids long. CDR3 DNA sequence: TGTGCCAGCAGTTCTACTCGGGGGCCACCCTACGAGCAGTACTTC. Amino acids: CASSSTRGPPYEQYF.

The rearrangement uses TRBV24-1 and TRBJ2-3, with no clear D. CDR1 and CDR2 from the germline V gene are KGHDR and SFDVKD. There are 12 residues in the CDR3. The ends were cut back, 4 bases at V and 4 bases at J, with 5 bases in the middle. The DNA for the CDR3 is TGTGCCACCAGTGACTCAGCAGATACGCAGTATTTT. This sequence encodes CATSDSADTQYF.